These 18 T cell receptor beta chains were sequenced from one sample in a study of CD8 T cells in ankylosing spondylitis. Each CDR3 protein is one row after TCRdb ran MiXCR on the 5' RACE reads. The data show fewer than 500,000 distinct CDR3 sequences, under 25% seen once. Antigens of these TCRs are unknown. Study-wide findings and caveats: One TCR beta motif, made up of under ten highly homologous variants, appeared characteristic of ankylosing spondylitis blood.

The sequenced sample consisted of blood, either unsorted or a sorted T cell fraction (not recorded which). Receptor source: a male donor with ankylosing spondylitis.

The rearrangement joins TRBV6-2 or TRBV6-3 to TRBJ1-5; no clear D gene. The ends were cut back, 0 bases at V and 5 bases at J, with 11 bases in the middle. CDR3 length: 15 amino acids. Germline lookup yields CDR1 MNHEY and CDR2 SVGEGT. The CDR3 region has the DNA TGTGCCAGCAGTTACTCGCCTGGGCCAGATCAGCCCCAGCATTTT. It translates to CASSYSPGPDQPQHF.

This clonotype has just a few counts. V is TRBV24-1 and J is TRBJ2-7, with 7 bases fitting TRBD1. The CDR3 loop spans 13 amino acids. Germline CDR1 and CDR2: KGHDR and SFDVKD. J gave up 6 bases and V 2 bases, and 3 bases lay outside the gene matches. The CDR3 is CATSDSHRGEQYF. In DNA form, the CDR3 reads TGTGCCACCAGTGATTCGCACAGGGGCGAGCAGTACTTC.

The genes are TRBV24-1 and TRBJ2-1; D possibly uses TRBD1 or TRBD2 (5 bases each). The V and J ends lost 2 bases and 7 bases respectively, with 17 bases between them. The CDR3 is made up of 16 amino acids. Germline CDR1 reads KGHDR; CDR2 reads SFDVKD. The CDR3 DNA sequence: TGTGCCACCAGTGATTCCGGGACGGTCTCGCAAAATGAGCAGTTCTTC. Protein product: CATSDSGTVSQNEQFF.

The chain has TRBV30 and TRBJ1-1; tentatively, D is TRBD1 (5 bases). The CDR3 runs to 13 residues. From germline, CDR1 is GTSNPN and CDR2 SVGIG (reference sequence). V dropped 0 bases and J dropped 1 base, with 6 bases sitting between them. The CDR3 sequence is CAWSVQGNTEAFF. Here the CDR3 DNA reads TGTGCCTGGAGTGTCCAGGGGAACACTGAAGCTTTCTTT.

This chain connects TRBV6-5 to TRBJ2-1; 8 positions agree with TRBD2. The ends lost 4 bases at V and 10 bases at J; junction bases unmatched: 9. Germline CDR1 reads MNHEY; CDR2 reads SVGAGI. This CDR3 contains 14 residues. Here the CDR3 reads CASSLAGMTKEQFF. In DNA form, the CDR3 reads TGTGCCAGCAGTTTAGCGGGAATGACAAAGGAGCAGTTCTTC.

This sequence joins TRBV20-1 and TRBJ1-1; D gene ambiguous. This CDR3 comprises 10 residues. V gave up 5 bases and J gave up 10 bases, with 11 bases separating them. Looked up from germline, CDR1 is DFQATT and CDR2 is SNEGSKA (reference sequence). The CDR3, as DNA: TGCAGTGCTCCCGAAAACCTAGCTTTCTTT. Encoded protein: CSAPENLAFF.

CDR3 amino acids: CASSFGGGGGDTQYF. Written as DNA, the CDR3 is TGTGCCAGCAGTTTCGGTGGAGGTGGAGGAGATACGCAGTATTTT. The chain joins TRBV28 to TRBJ2-3; TRBD2 might be the D (5 bases). The V end was cut by 3 bases, the J end by 5 bases, with 15 bases between. This CDR3 has 15 residues. The V gene's germline CDR1 is MDHEN and CDR2 SYDVKM.

This clonotype was counted only a few times. The chain recombines TRBV20-1 with TRBJ2-7, with no clear D. Between the trimmed V and J ends, which lost 4 bases and 3 bases, there was a span of 16 bases. Germline V CDR1 and CDR2: DFQATT, SNEGSKA (reference sequence). The CDR3 runs 14 residues. This CDR3 reads CSAKPRRRNYEQYF. For the CDR3, the DNA is TGCAGTGCTAAACCTCGGCGCCGAAACTACGAGCAGTACTTC.

This clonotype has just a few counts. The chain combines TRBV10-3 with TRBJ2-1; 10 nucleotides match TRBD2. V lost 4 bases, J lost 1 base, and 7 bases stayed unmatched. This CDR3 is built from 17 residues. CDR1 and CDR2 (germline): ENHRY, SYGVKD. This chain's CDR3 is CAISGGTSAFSYNEQFF. For the CDR3, the DNA is TGTGCCATCAGTGGCGGGACTAGCGCGTTTTCCTACAATGAGCAGTTCTTC.

This clonotype was counted only a few times. The genes are TRBV12-3 or TRBV12-4 and TRBJ1-1; D remains ambiguous. V lost 3 bases to trimming and J lost 3 bases, with 11 bases between them. There are 14 residues in the CDR3. The CDR3 DNA is TGTGCCAGCAGTTTTTCACCGGCGGACACTGAAGCTTTCTTT. Protein sequence: CASSFSPADTEAFF.

The chain carries TRBV3-1 and TRBJ2-1; 8 nucleotides line up with TRBD2. CDR3 length: 14 amino acids. J lost 7 bases, V lost 4 bases, and 6 bases had no gene match. Germline lookup yields CDR1 LGHDT and CDR2 YNNKEL (reference sequence). The chain's CDR3 is CASSRREGHNEQFF. The CDR3 nucleotides read TGTGCCAGCAGCCGTCGGGAGGGCCATAATGAGCAGTTCTTC.

V usage is TRBV9 and J usage is TRBJ2-3; D gene unclear. Trimming pared 0 bases from V and 4 bases from J, leaving 12 bases between. The CDR3 contains 15 residues. Germline V gene data show CDR1 as SGDLS and CDR2 as YYNGEE. CDR3 amino acids: CASSVVGSSADTQYF. The CDR3 bases are TGTGCCAGCAGCGTAGTTGGTAGCTCGGCAGATACGCAGTATTTT.

The chain joins TRBV10-3 to TRBJ2-7; 8 positions agree with TRBD1. The CDR3 totals 14 residues. J gave up 4 bases and V 7 bases, and 9 bases lay outside the gene matches. The germline gives CDR1 ENHRY, CDR2 SYGVKD. The CDR3 DNA follows: TGTGCCATCAAGGCGCAGGGGGCCTTGTACGAGCAGTACTTC. As protein: CAIKAQGALYEQYF.

The chain joins TRBV20-1 to TRBJ2-1; unclear D gene. In germline, CDR1 is DFQATT, CDR2 SNEGSKA (reference sequence). V was pared by 3 bases and J by 9 bases, with 18 bases between. CDR3 length: 14 amino acids. The CDR3 DNA sequence: TGCAGTGCTAGTTTTATGGGTCCTGACGGTGAGCAGTTCTTC. As protein: CSASFMGPDGEQFF.

This clonotype was recorded at least ten times. The rearrangement uses TRBV10-3 and TRBJ2-1; 10 nucleotides agree with TRBD2. Trimming at V came to 6 bases and at J to 2 bases, leaving 4 bases not matched to a gene. The germline gives CDR1 ENHRY, CDR2 SYGVKD. This CDR3 has 15 amino acids. CDR3 loop: CAIRGLADTYNEQFF. The DNA of the CDR3 is TGTGCCATCAGAGGACTAGCGGATACCTACAATGAGCAGTTCTTC.

This clonotype came up a few times. The V gene is TRBV29-1, the J gene TRBJ1-1; tentative D call: TRBD1 (6 bases). The germline V and J ends were trimmed by 7 bases and 0 bases, with 12 bases remaining between them. Germline V gene data show CDR1 as SQVTM and CDR2 as ANQGSEA. This CDR3 has 13 amino acids. Here the CDR3 reads CSGHRDMNTEAFF. The CDR3 DNA is TGCAGCGGCCACAGGGACATGAACACTGAAGCTTTCTTT.

The V gene is TRBV7-6, the J gene TRBJ2-1; tentatively, D is TRBD1 (5 bases). CDR1 and CDR2 (germline): SGHVS, FNYEAQ. This CDR3 contains 12 residues. Trimming pared 5 bases from V and 8 bases from J, leaving 10 bases between. This CDR3 is CASSPGIYEQFF. The CDR3 DNA reads TGTGCCAGCAGCCCAGGGATATATGAGCAGTTCTTC.

This clonotype was seen more than once but under ten times. The rearrangement joins TRBV5-1 to TRBJ2-7; D unresolved. V dropped 0 bases and J dropped 2 bases, with 9 bases sitting between them. Germline values: CDR1 SGHRS, CDR2 YFSETQ. This CDR3 is 14 amino acids long. CDR3: CASSLDGSTYEQYF. The CDR3 DNA is TGCGCCAGCAGCTTGGATGGGTCCACCTACGAGCAGTACTTC.